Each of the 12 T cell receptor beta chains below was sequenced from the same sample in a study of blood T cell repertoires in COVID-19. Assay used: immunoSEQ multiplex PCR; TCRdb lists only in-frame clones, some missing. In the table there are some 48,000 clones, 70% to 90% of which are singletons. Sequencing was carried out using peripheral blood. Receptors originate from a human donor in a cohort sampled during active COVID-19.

The CDR3 bases are TGTGCCAGTAGTACTCTCGGACAGGGGGCTGATGAAGCTTTCTTT. The encoded protein is CASSTLGQGADEAFF. This chain uses TRBV19 with TRBJ1-1; TRBD1 agrees at 11 bases. The CDR3 sequence is 15 residues long. V trimming: 4 bases; J trimming: 7 bases; junction bases outside the gene matches: 8. Germline lookup yields CDR1 LNHDA and CDR2 SQIVND (reference sequence).

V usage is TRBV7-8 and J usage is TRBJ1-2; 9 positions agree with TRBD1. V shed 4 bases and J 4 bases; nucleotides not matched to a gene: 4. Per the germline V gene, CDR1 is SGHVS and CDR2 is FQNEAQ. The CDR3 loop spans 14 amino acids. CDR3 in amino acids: CASSSQGAAYGYTF. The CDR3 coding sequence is TGTGCCAGCAGCTCACAGGGGGCAGCCTATGGCTACACCTTC.

CDR3 nucleotide sequence: TGCAGCGTGGAGAGCGGGCGGACCTACGAGCAGTACTTC. Protein sequence: CSVESGRTYEQYF. This rearrangement joins TRBV29-1 to TRBJ2-7; maybe TRBD2 (6 bases). CDR1 is SQVTM, CDR2 ANQGSEA, per germline. V lost 6 bases and J lost 2, with 14 bases in between. This CDR3 region has 13 residues.

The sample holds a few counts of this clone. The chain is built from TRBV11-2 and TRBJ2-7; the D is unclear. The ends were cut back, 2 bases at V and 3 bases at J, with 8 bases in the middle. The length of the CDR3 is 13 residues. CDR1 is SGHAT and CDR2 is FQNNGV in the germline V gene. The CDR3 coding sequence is TGTGCCAGCAGCTTATTGTGGAGCTACGAGCAGTACTTC. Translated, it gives CASSLLWSYEQYF.

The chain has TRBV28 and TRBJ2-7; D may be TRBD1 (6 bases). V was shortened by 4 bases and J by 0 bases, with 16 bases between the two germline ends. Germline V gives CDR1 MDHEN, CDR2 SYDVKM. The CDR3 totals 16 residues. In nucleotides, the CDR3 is TGTGCCAGCAGTTACGTTTTAGGGACACTCTCCTACGAGCAGTACTTC. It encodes CASSYVLGTLSYEQYF.

The CDR3 sequence: CASSLGQDAYEQYF. CDR3 sequence (DNA): TGTGCCAGCAGTTTAGGACAGGATGCCTACGAGCAGTACTTC. The chain employs TRBV28 and TRBJ2-7, with TRBD1 matching over 7 bases. The CDR3 extends over 14 amino acids. Germline V CDR1 and CDR2: MDHEN, SYDVKM. The V and J ends lost 2 bases and 2 bases, in that order; junction bases with no gene match: 3.

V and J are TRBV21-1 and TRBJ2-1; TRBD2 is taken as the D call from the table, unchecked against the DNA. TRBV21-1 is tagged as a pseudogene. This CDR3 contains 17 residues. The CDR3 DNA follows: TGTGCCAGCAGGGAAGACTTAGCTACACCTTCCGACAATGAGCAGTTCTTC. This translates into CASREDLATPSDNEQFF.

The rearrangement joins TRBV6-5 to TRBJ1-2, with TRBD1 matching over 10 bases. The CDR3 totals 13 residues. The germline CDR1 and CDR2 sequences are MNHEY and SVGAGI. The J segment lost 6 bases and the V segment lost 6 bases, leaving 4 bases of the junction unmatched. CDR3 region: CASSRGTGDGYTF. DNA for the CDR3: TGTGCCAGCAGCCGCGGGACAGGGGATGGCTACACCTTC.

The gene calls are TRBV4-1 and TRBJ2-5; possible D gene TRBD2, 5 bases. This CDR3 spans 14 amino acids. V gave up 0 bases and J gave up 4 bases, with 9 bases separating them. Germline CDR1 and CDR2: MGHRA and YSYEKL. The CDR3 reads CASSQDRDRETQYF. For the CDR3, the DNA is TGCGCCAGCAGCCAAGATCGGGATAGAGAGACCCAGTACTTC.

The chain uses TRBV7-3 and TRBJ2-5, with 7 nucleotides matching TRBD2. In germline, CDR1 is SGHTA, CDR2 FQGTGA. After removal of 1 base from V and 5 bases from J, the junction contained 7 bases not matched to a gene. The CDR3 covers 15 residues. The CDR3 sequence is CASSLNPTSRETQYF. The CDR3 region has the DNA TGTGCCAGCAGCTTAAACCCGACTAGCAGGGAGACCCAGTACTTC. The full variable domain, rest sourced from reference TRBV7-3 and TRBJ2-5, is GAGVSQTPSNKVTEKGKYVELRCDPISGHTALYWYRQSLGQGPEFLIYFQGTGAADDSGLPNDRFFAVRPEGSVSTLKIQRTERGDSAVYLCASSLNPTSRETQYFGPGTRLLVL.

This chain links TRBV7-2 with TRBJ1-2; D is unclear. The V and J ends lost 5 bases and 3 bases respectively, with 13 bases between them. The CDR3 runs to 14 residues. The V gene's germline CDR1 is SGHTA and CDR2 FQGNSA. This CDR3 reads CASSTNGIYYGYTF. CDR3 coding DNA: TGTGCCAGCAGCACGAACGGGATCTACTATGGCTACACCTTC.

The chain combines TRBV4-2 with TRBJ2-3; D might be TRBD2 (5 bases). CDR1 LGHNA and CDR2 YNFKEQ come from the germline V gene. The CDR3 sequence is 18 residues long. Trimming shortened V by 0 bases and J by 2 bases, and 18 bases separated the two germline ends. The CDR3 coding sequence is TGTGCCAGCAGCCAAGATCCCCGAGAGGGCCAAGTCACAGATACGCAGTATTTT. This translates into CASSQDPREGQVTDTQYF.